This entry lists 6 T cell receptor beta chains sequenced from one sample in a study of blood T cells in healthy people across ages. A J-beta primer mix and a sample-barcoded 5' primer were used in a second PCR of roughly 6 to 11 cycles. Each CDR3 protein gets one entry after TCRdb re-called the 5' RACE reads with MiXCR. Among hundreds of thousands of distinct CDR3 sequences listed, about 25% were seen once. Material: blood. Receptors originate from a woman in her sixties or seventies in good health.

The chain recombines TRBV7-2 with TRBJ2-6; TRBD2 aligns across 7 bases. The CDR3 loop spans 22 amino acids. In germline, CDR1 is SGHTA, CDR2 FQGNSA. V lost 0 bases, J lost 0 bases, and 17 bases stayed unmatched. The CDR3 coding sequence is TGTGCCAGCAGCTTAGCAAAAAGGGGCTCCCTAGCGGCCCCCTCTGGGGCCAACGTCCTGACTTTC. It codes for CASSLAKRGSLAAPSGANVLTF. Full variable domain (missing parts from reference TRBV7-2 and TRBJ2-6): GAGVSQSPSNKVTEKGKDVELRCDPISGHTALYWYRQSLGQGLEFLIYFQGNSAPDKSGLPSDRFSAERTGGSVSTLTIQRTQQEDSAVYLCASSLAKRGSLAAPSGANVLTFGAGSRLTVL.

The CDR3 nucleotides read TGTGCCAGCAGCTTGGCCAACGGGGTTGAAGCTTTCTTT. Its protein is CASSLANGVEAFF. The V and J genes are TRBV5-6 and TRBJ1-1; D remains ambiguous. Germline V gene data show CDR1 as SGHDT and CDR2 as YYEEEE. This CDR3 is 13 amino acids long. Trimming left V 0 bases short and J 7 bases short, with 10 bases between.

This clonotype was seen a handful of times. The chain has TRBV7-8 and TRBJ1-2; tentative D call: TRBD1 (5 bases). V was cut by 0 bases and J by 4 bases, with 9 bases left in between. This CDR3 spans 14 amino acids. The germline V gene encodes CDR1 SGHVS and CDR2 FQNEAQ. This chain's CDR3 is CASSLAQGGYGYTF. The CDR3 bases are TGTGCCAGCAGCTTAGCGCAGGGAGGCTATGGCTACACCTTC.

In regard to this clonotype: This likely comes from a read error, as the CDR3 has no conserved phenylalanine or tryptophan at its end. The gene calls are TRBV7-9 and TRBJ1-6; D is uncertain. From germline, CDR1 is SEHNR and CDR2 FQNEAQ (reference sequence). The CDR3 covers 14 residues. V was pared by 1 base and J by 7 bases, with 8 bases between. This chain's CDR3 is CASSLETVNSPLHL. The CDR3 DNA sequence: TGTGCCAGCAGCTTAGAGACGGTGAATTCACCCCTCCACCTT.

This clonotype has a handful of counts. The chain has TRBV5-6 and TRBJ1-1, with D unresolved. V was shortened by 0 bases and J by 4 bases, with 10 bases between the two germline ends. This CDR3 has 14 residues. Per germline, CDR1 SGHDT and CDR2 YYEEEE. The chain's CDR3 is CASSLDNIGTEAFF. The CDR3 DNA is TGTGCCAGCAGCTTGGACAATATAGGCACTGAAGCTTTCTTT.

This CDR3 is CASSLPLYNEQFF. CDR3 bases: TGTGCCAGCAGCTTGCCCCTCTACAATGAGCAGTTCTTC. The chain joins TRBV7-9 to TRBJ2-5, with no clear D. With the DNA end fitting TRBJ2-1 better, the J assignment may be wrong. CDR1 SEHNR and CDR2 FQNEAQ come from the germline V gene (reference sequence). This CDR3 has 13 amino acids.